Each of the 19 T cell receptor beta chains below was sequenced from the same sample in a study of CD8+CD57+ T cells in acquired aplastic anemia. For CDR3 and TCR beta VDJ profiling, genomic DNA was the template used. In TCRdb, the reads were re-called with MiXCR into one record per CDR3 protein. This table holds 120,000 or so distinct CDR3 sequences, 40% found once. All patients picked for sequencing had shown, by flow cytometry, an expansion of CD8+CD57+ cells. The sequenced sample consisted of sorted CD4+, CD8+, or CD8+CD57+ T cells (not recorded which) from PBMCs. These receptor sequences come from a human donor with aplastic anemia.

This clonotype was seen ten or more times. This rearrangement joins TRBV19 to TRBJ1-2; TRBD1 aligns across 8 bases. V trimming: 4 bases; J trimming: 8 bases; junction bases outside the gene matches: 12. The CDR3 is made up of 15 amino acids. CDR1 and CDR2 (germline): LNHDA, SQIVND (reference sequence). CDR3 sequence reads: CASSRPLQGGEGYTF. The DNA of the CDR3 is TGTGCCAGTAGTAGACCCTTACAGGGGGGTGAAGGCTACACCTTC.

The chain joins TRBV7-9 to TRBJ1-2; the D is unclear. CDR3 size: 12 residues. The germline CDR1 and CDR2 sequences are SEHNR and FQNEAQ (reference sequence). The V gene lost 7 bases and the J gene lost 5 bases, with 11 bases spanning the gap. CDR3 DNA sequence: TGTGCCAGCAACGCAAGCCCTTATGGCTACACCTTC. Translating gives CASNASPYGYTF. Full variable domain (remainder filled in from reference TRBV7-9 and TRBJ1-2): DTGVSQNPRHKITKRGQNVTFRCDPISEHNRLYWYRQTLGQGPEFLTYFQNEAQLEKSRLLSDRFSAERPKGSFSTLEIQRTEQGDSAMYLCASNASPYGYTFGSGTRLTVV.

This clonotype occurred many times. The chain is built from TRBV19 and TRBJ2-7; D is undetermined. CDR3 length equals 14 residues. Germline V CDR1 and CDR2: LNHDA, SQIVND (reference sequence). The V end lost 0 bases, the J end lost 2 bases, and 8 bases lay between the germline ends. In nucleotides, the CDR3 is TGTGCCAGTAGTATAGATCTAAACACCTACGAGCAGTACTTC. Its translation: CASSIDLNTYEQYF.

With regard to this clonotype: Relative to the germline gene, one junction end is altered; a read error may explain this. V gene TRBV6-2 or TRBV6-3 combines with J gene TRBJ1-1; weak D call: TRBD1 (5 bases). There are 16 residues in the CDR3. Per the germline V gene, CDR1 is MNHEY and CDR2 is SVGEGT. The CDR3 nucleotides read TGTGCCAGCAGAGTAGGGGCCGGATTTAAGGACACTGAAGCTTTTTTT. This sequence encodes CASRVGAGFKDTEAFF.

This clonotype was seen at least ten times. The V gene is TRBV10-3, the J gene TRBJ2-3, with 7 bases identical to TRBD2. Germline lookup yields CDR1 ENHRY and CDR2 SYGVKD. Losses at the gene ends were 5 bases for V and 3 bases for J; bases not matched to a gene: 2. The CDR3 has 13 amino acids. The CDR3, as DNA: TGTGCCATCAGTAGCGGGGAGACAGATACGCAGTATTTT. It codes for CAISSGETDTQYF.

To note about this clonotype: A read error may explain this, as a much larger clone is one base away. For the CDR3, the DNA is TGTGCCAGCACCTCAGGGGGCGTGGGGACTGAAGCTTTCTTT. Its protein product is CASTSGGVGTEAFF. V and J are TRBV12-3 or TRBV12-4 and TRBJ1-1; TRBD1 aligns across 8 bases. The CDR3 is 14 amino acids. J gave up 5 bases and V 7 bases, and 9 bases lay outside the gene matches.

The CDR3 DNA is TGTGCCAGCAGTGAGACCACTGGAAACACCATATATTTT. It specifies CASSETTGNTIYF. The chain joins TRBV2 to TRBJ1-3; D unclear. Germline assignment: CDR1 SNHLY and CDR2 FYNNEI. Trimming pared 3 bases from V and 2 bases from J, leaving 5 bases between. This CDR3 is built from 13 residues.

This clonotype has just a few counts. The chain employs TRBV5-6 and TRBJ1-2; no definite D call. V was clipped by 3 bases and J by 3 bases, with 24 bases between them. Germline V gene data show CDR1 as SGHDT and CDR2 as YYEEEE. There are 18 residues in the CDR3. CDR3 in DNA: TGTGCCAGCAGCTCTACGTGGGGAGAGGCAGCCGAACACTATGGCTACACCTTC. It encodes CASSSTWGEAAEHYGYTF.

This clonotype was seen ten or more times. This rearrangement joins TRBV12-3 or TRBV12-4 to TRBJ2-3; D is unclear. CDR3 length: 15 amino acids. Trimming removed 5 bases from V and 5 bases from J, with 17 bases in between. The CDR3 loop is CASSHRVPARDTQYF. The CDR3 coding sequence is TGTGCCAGCAGTCATAGAGTCCCCGCTAGAGATACGCAGTATTTT.

To note about this clonotype: Compared with germline, one end of the junction differs, possibly owing to a read error. V usage is TRBV7-7 and J usage is TRBJ1-2; 9 bases map to TRBD1. CDR1 and CDR2 (germline): SSHAT, FNYEAQ (reference sequence). This CDR3 has 17 amino acids. The CDR3 reads CASSLGTGNHSTMSYTF. CDR3 bases: TGTGCTAGCAGCTTAGGGACAGGGAACCACTCAACTATGAGCTACACCTTC.

The V gene is TRBV29-1, the J gene TRBJ2-7; TRBD1 matches 12 bases. The CDR3 is 16 amino acids. V was clipped by 5 bases and J by 5 bases; unmatched bases: 13. Germline lookup yields CDR1 SQVTM and CDR2 ANQGSEA. In DNA, the CDR3 is TGCAGCGTTTCCGGGACAGGGGGCGGTTTACCTGACGAGCAGTACGTC. Residues: CSVSGTGGGLPDEQYV.

There are many counts of this clonotype. This chain links TRBV6-1 with TRBJ1-1, with D unresolved. Trimming stripped 7 bases from V and 0 bases from J, with 6 bases between. Looked up from germline, CDR1 is MNHNS and CDR2 is SASEGT. The CDR3 length is 12 residues. The CDR3 here is CASTTVNTEAFF. CDR3 coding DNA: TGTGCCAGCACGACGGTGAACACTGAAGCTTTCTTT.

The gene calls are TRBV2 and TRBJ1-6; maybe TRBD1 (5 bases). The CDR3 sequence is 14 residues long. V lost 8 bases to trimming and J lost 9 bases, with 17 bases between them. The germline gives CDR1 SNHLY, CDR2 FYNNEI. The CDR3 region is CASEGAGTGSPLHF. The CDR3 DNA reads as TGTGCCAGCGAGGGAGCAGGGACCGGTTCACCCCTCCACTTT.

This sequence joins TRBV20-1 and TRBJ2-7, with TRBD1 matching 9 bases. CDR1 DFQATT and CDR2 SNEGSKA come from the germline V gene (reference sequence). CDR3 size: 12 residues. CDR3 in amino acids: CSGAGQGYEQYF. The CDR3 nucleotides are TGCAGCGGGGCGGGACAGGGCTACGAGCAGTACTTC.

With regard to this clonotype: Relative to the germline gene, one junction end is altered; a read error may explain this. As DNA, the CDR3 is TGTGCCATCAGTGAGTCTGGAGACACCATATATTTT. As protein: CAISESGDTIYF. This sequence joins TRBV10-3 and TRBJ1-3; no reliable D call. Germline V gene sequence: CDR1 ENHRY, CDR2 SYGVKD. This CDR3 contains 12 residues.

As to this clonotype: Given a much more abundant clone one base away, this may be a read error. The chain combines TRBV28 with TRBJ1-2, with D perhaps matching TRBD1 (5 bases). The germline V gene has CDR1 MDHEN and CDR2 SYDVKM. The length of the CDR3 is 14 residues. The germline V and J ends were trimmed by 6 bases and 9 bases, with 20 bases remaining between them. CDR3 sequence: CASRSTGTAVSYTF. The CDR3 DNA follows: TGTGCCAGCAGGTCCACCGGGACGGCCGTTAGCTACACCTTC.

This chain connects TRBV6-1 to TRBJ1-1; D uncertain. CDR3 length: 13 residues. Germline-derived CDR1 and CDR2 are MNHNS and SASEGT. Deletions cut 10 bases from V and 11 bases from J, with 23 bases between. The CDR3 DNA reads as TGTGCCACCCTGGAAAACAAATCCTTTGGGGCTTTCTTT. Its translation is CATLENKSFGAFF.

This clonotype was counted a single time. It may be a read error: a sequence one base away is much more abundant. CDR3 loop: CASSQGTSGGYEQYF. In DNA form, the CDR3 reads TGTGCCAGCAGCCAGGGGACTAGCGGGGGGTACGAGCAGTACTTC. J is TRBJ2-7 and V is TRBV14; TRBD2 aligns across 15 bases. Germline V lookup: CDR1 SGHDN, CDR2 FVKESK. The J segment lost 4 bases and the V segment lost 3 bases, leaving 1 base of the junction unmatched. The CDR3 covers 15 residues. The full variable domain, with the rest looked up from reference TRBV14 and TRBJ2-7, is EAGVTQFPSHSVIEKGQTVTLRCDPISGHDNLYWYRRVMGKEIKFLLHFVKESKQDESGMPNNRFLAERTGGTYSTLKVQPAELEDSGVYFCASSQGTSGGYEQYFGPGTRLTVT.

This clonotype occurred once. CDR3 residues: CSARGLSSYEQYF. The CDR3 nucleotides read TGCAGTGCTAGAGGGCTATCCTCCTACGAGCAGTACTTC. This rearrangement joins TRBV20-1 to TRBJ2-7; D call uncertain. Germline loops: CDR1 DFQATT, CDR2 SNEGSKA (reference sequence). Trimming took 1 base from V and 0 from J, leaving 7 bases between them. This CDR3 contains 13 residues.